This T cell receptor beta chain was captured by sequencing in a study of T cells in Graves' hyperthyroidism and ophthalmopathy. In patients aged 18 to 65, hyperthyroidism was newly diagnosed, with duration under 2 months. The study left out patients who had uncontrolled infection, other autoimmune disease, pregnancy or lactation. Study-level points and caveats: The model identified upcoming ophthalmopathy a median approximately six months ahead of onset.

CDR1 and CDR2 (germline): MNHNS, SASEGT. V dropped 5 bases and J dropped 6; count of bases not matched to a gene: 10. This CDR3 contains 16 residues. Regions amplified from RNA transcripts were the TCR beta CDR3 regions. Carried out on the TCR CDR3, a first-round RT-PCR used the HTBI primer set. TCRdb re-called the multiplex PCR reads with MiXCR, one entry per CDR3 protein. The sample lists roughly 570,000 distinct CDR3 sequences; roughly 14% were seen once. This clonotype was seen more than once but under ten times. No antigen is known for it. The receptor was derived from a woman aged 25 to 39 with Graves' hyperthyroidism. This chain uses TRBV6-1 with TRBJ2-7; 13 bases agree with TRBD2. Sequencing was done on a sample of blood. DNA of the CDR3: TGTGCCAGCAGTTCCCCCGGACTAGCGGGAGAAAGCGAGCAGTACTTC. Translating it yields CASSSPGLAGESEQYF.